Below are 13 T cell receptor beta chains sequenced from a single sample in a study of T cell repertoires in cytomegalovirus infection. TCRdb re-called the reads with MiXCR, one entry per CDR3 protein. In the table there are about 300,000 distinct CDR3 sequences, 8% to 10% of which are singletons. Source material: PBMCs. These TCRs come from a human donor in good health (CMV status not recorded). Some clones in this sample may be carry-over from other donors' samples.

In its sample, this clonotype was seen many times. The chain employs TRBV4-2 and TRBJ1-2, with TRBD1 identical over 9 bases. Germline CDR1 is LGHNA and CDR2 is YNFKEQ. V trimming: 0 bases; J trimming: 8 bases; junction bases outside the gene matches: 7. The CDR3 has 15 residues. The chain's CDR3 is CASSQERQGVWGYTF. CDR3 nucleotides: TGTGCCAGCAGCCAAGAGAGACAGGGGGTGTGGGGCTACACCTTC.

This clonotype was observed a few times. The chain links TRBV29-1 to TRBJ2-5; tentative D call: TRBD2 (6 bases). This CDR3 is built from 13 residues. V was pared by 6 bases and J by 0 bases, with 11 bases between. Germline assignment: CDR1 SQVTM and CDR2 ANQGSEA. The CDR3 here is CSVPGGYQETQYF. As DNA, the CDR3 is TGCAGCGTCCCCGGGGGTTACCAAGAGACCCAGTACTTC.

Only a few counts were recorded for this clonotype. The DNA of the CDR3 is TGCAGCGTACAACGGGGAGAGACCCAGTACTTC. Protein: CSVQRGETQYF. This chain connects TRBV29-1 to TRBJ2-5, with D tentatively TRBD2 (5 bases). Trimming took off 6 bases at V and 4 bases at J, with 9 bases between the two ends. This CDR3 spans 11 amino acids. Germline V gene sequence: CDR1 SQVTM, CDR2 ANQGSEA. The whole variable domain, filled in from reference TRBV29-1 and TRBJ2-5, reads SAVISQKPSRDICQRGTSLTIQCQVDSQVTMMFWYRQQPGQSLTLIATANQGSEATYESGFVIDKFPISRPNLTFSTLTVSNMSPEDSSIYLCSVQRGETQYFGPGTRLLVL.

This clonotype appeared a few times. The V call is TRBV27, the J call TRBJ2-3; D call uncertain. The V gene lost 8 bases and the J gene lost 11 bases, with 14 bases spanning the gap. This CDR3 is 11 amino acids long. Germline CDR1 is MNHEY and CDR2 is SMNVEV (reference sequence). CDR3 coding DNA: TGTGCCAGCTCCACTGGACCGGAGCAGTATTTT. Its translation is CASSTGPEQYF.

Many counts were recorded for this clonotype. V usage is TRBV7-2 and J usage is TRBJ1-5; the D is unclear. The V end lost 3 bases, the J end lost 5 bases, and 8 bases lay between the germline ends. This CDR3 comprises 13 residues. From germline, CDR1 is SGHTA and CDR2 FQGNSA. CDR3 coding DNA: TGTGCCAGCAGCTTCAGACAAGATCAGCCCCAGCATTTT. This encodes CASSFRQDQPQHF. The full variable domain, in which reference TRBV7-2 and TRBJ1-5 provide the parts outside the CDR3, is GAGVSQSPSNKVTEKGKDVELRCDPISGHTALYWYRQSLGQGLEFLIYFQGNSAPDKSGLPSDRFSAERTGGSVSTLTIQRTQQEDSAVYLCASSFRQDQPQHFGDGTRLSIL.

The sample holds many counts of this clonotype. The chain joins TRBV6-6 to TRBJ2-3; a possible D gene is TRBD2 (6 bases). V lost 2 bases to trimming and J lost 3 bases, with 9 bases between them. This CDR3 contains 14 residues. Germline lookup yields CDR1 MNHNY and CDR2 SVGAGI (reference sequence). Here the CDR3 DNA reads TGTGCCAGCAGTTACCGGAGGGGAACAGATACGCAGTATTTT. As protein: CASSYRRGTDTQYF.

This clonotype was counted ten times or more. The rearrangement uses TRBV2 and TRBJ1-1; possibly TRBD1 for D (5 bases). V shed 7 bases and J shed 5 bases, with 14 bases lying between them. The CDR3 covers 13 residues. Per the germline V gene, CDR1 is SNHLY and CDR2 is FYNNEI. Here the CDR3 reads CASKGQGKTEAFF. The CDR3 DNA reads TGTGCCAGCAAGGGTCAGGGAAAGACTGAAGCTTTCTTT.

Details on this clonotype: A much larger clone is a single base away; this may be a read error. V is TRBV5-6 and J is TRBJ2-5, with D perhaps matching TRBD1 or TRBD2 (5 bases each). The CDR3 consists of 17 residues. Germline CDR1 SGHDT, CDR2 YYEEEE. CDR3 sequence reads: CAGSYETGDQRRRTQYF. CDR3 nucleotides: TGTGCCGGCAGCTATGAAACTGGGGACCAGCGGAGAAGGACCCAGTACTTC.

This rearrangement joins TRBV3-1 to TRBJ2-5, with TRBD2 matching over 8 bases. V trimming: 6 bases; J trimming: 1 base; junction bases outside the gene matches: 4. CDR1 and CDR2 (germline): LGHDT, YNNKEL (reference sequence). This CDR3 has 14 amino acids. CDR3 in amino acids: CASRLLAGQETQYF. In DNA form, the CDR3 reads TGTGCCAGCAGACTCCTAGCGGGCCAAGAGACCCAGTACTTC.

Notes on this clonotype: This sequence may be a read error, since a much larger clone differs from it by one base. V is TRBV11-2 and J is TRBJ2-5, with 11 bases matching TRBD1. CDR3 length: 16 amino acids. From germline, CDR1 is SGHAT and CDR2 FQNNGV. The V and J ends lost 3 bases and 2 bases, in that order; junction bases with no gene match: 5. In DNA form, the CDR3 reads TGTGCCAGCAGCTTTAGGGGGACAGGGGGACAAGAGACCCAGTACTTC. Encoded protein: CASSFRGTGGQETQYF.

There are many counts of this clonotype. The chain couples TRBV25-1 to TRBJ2-2, with D possibly matching TRBD2 (6 bases). The germline V gene encodes CDR1 MGHDK and CDR2 SYGVNS. This CDR3 contains 14 residues. The CDR3 DNA follows: TGTGCTAGCCGAGAGACGGGGGACACCGGGGAGCTGTTTTTT. This sequence encodes CASRETGDTGELFF.

This clonotype showed up many times. The chain uses TRBV20-1 and TRBJ2-6; D gene uncertain. Germline values: CDR1 DFQATT, CDR2 SNEGSKA (reference sequence). The CDR3 contains 15 residues. The germline V and J ends were trimmed by 0 bases and 0 bases, with 6 bases remaining between them. Here the CDR3 reads CSARDQSSGANVLTF. The CDR3, as DNA: TGCAGTGCTAGAGATCAAAGCTCTGGGGCCAACGTCCTGACTTTC.

Of note for this clonotype: The germline gene is not matched at one end of the junction; a read error may be the cause. The chain couples TRBV6-2 or TRBV6-3 to TRBJ2-2; 8 positions agree with TRBD2. This CDR3 spans 14 amino acids. Germline V CDR1 and CDR2: MNHEY, SVGEGT. The CDR3 loop reads CASQRGSDTGEPFF. The CDR3 DNA sequence: TGTGCCAGCCAGCGGGGGTCTGACACCGGGGAGCCGTTTTTT.